This T cell receptor (beta chain) appears in the sequencing data of a study of T cells after yellow fever vaccination. Study-wide results and limits: The study re-detected most primary-vaccination clones after the booster (approximately 96% CD4, 88% CD8).

It was through 5'RACE template switching that TCR cDNA was made, with a universal primer site and UMIs added. TCRdb recomputed calls from the 5' RACE reads with MiXCR, one row per CDR3 protein. This table holds 500,000 to 650,000 distinct CDR3 sequences, about a sixth found once. The CDR3 runs 15 residues. J was trimmed by 6 bases and V by 5 bases; bases with no gene match: 5. This clonotype was observed a few times. Its antigen is not known. The receptor was isolated from a man aged 18-30 years who received the YFV17D yellow fever vaccine. The sequencing used PBMCs, collected about 5 days after the first yellow fever vaccination. The chain combines TRBV12-3 or TRBV12-4 with TRBJ2-1; TRBD2 matches at 12 bases. This CDR3 is CASSPRLAGVNEQFF. CDR3 DNA: TGTGCCAGCAGTCCCAGACTAGCGGGGGTCAATGAGCAGTTCTTC.